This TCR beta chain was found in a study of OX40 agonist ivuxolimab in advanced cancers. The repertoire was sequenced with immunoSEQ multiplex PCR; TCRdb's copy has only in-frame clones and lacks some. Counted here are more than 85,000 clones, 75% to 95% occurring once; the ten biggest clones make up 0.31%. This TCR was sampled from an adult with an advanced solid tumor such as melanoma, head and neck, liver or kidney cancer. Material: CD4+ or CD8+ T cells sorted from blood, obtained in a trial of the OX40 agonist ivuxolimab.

The CDR3 loop is CASTSFSSPPEKLFF. The CDR3 nucleotides read TGTGCCAGTACTTCGTTCAGTAGCCCTCCCGAAAAACTGTTTTTT. The J gene is TRBJ1-4, the V gene TRBV19; D unresolved. The CDR3 extends over 15 amino acids. Per germline, CDR1 LNHDA and CDR2 SQIVND (reference sequence). V lost 7 bases, J lost 8 bases, and 20 bases lay in between.